A single TCR beta chain is shown here with its context. Its antigen is unknown. TCRdb keeps only in-frame clones here, not all; method: immunoSEQ multiplex PCR. The sample shows 60,000 to 80,000 clones, roughly 82% of them seen only once. This CDR3 has 21 amino acids. V shed 1 base and J shed 0 bases, with 26 bases lying between them. Germline V CDR1 and CDR2: LGHNA, YNFKEQ. The data were taken from a study of radiation and T cells in renal cell carcinoma. Study summary: Nephrectomy followed 15 Gy stereotactic body radiation by 4 weeks. Study results and limitations: Baseline intratumoral clonotype presence is unknown without pretreatment biopsies. Top tumor clonotypes rose in blood 2 weeks post-radiation, then contracted.

Regarding time point: blood 2 weeks post-SBRT. Treatment defined: 15 Gy SBRT to primary tumor, nephrectomy 4 weeks later. The V call is TRBV4-2, the J call TRBJ2-3; no definite D call. This specimen was blood, taken from a patient whose treatment included radiotherapy and nephrectomy. The receptor's source is a man aged 60 to 75 with renal cell carcinoma. The CDR3 DNA follows: TGTGCCAGCAGCCAAGTCAACGGAAGGCTCCTTTTAAATGGCAGCACAGATACGCAGTATTTT. It yields the protein CASSQVNGRLLLNGSTDTQYF.